This T cell receptor (beta chain) came from a study of blood T cell repertoires in COVID-19. As for the study in general: T cells, B-cell-depleted T cells, or PBMCs provided the cDNA or gDNA that served as material.

Germline V lookup: CDR1 DFQATT, CDR2 SNEGSKA (reference sequence). The CDR3 runs to 13 residues. J was trimmed by 9 bases and V by 3 bases; bases with no gene match: 8. Using immunoSEQ multiplex PCR, the repertoire was profiled, and TCRdb retains in-frame clones only, with some absent. Of approximately 65,000 clones listed, around 79% were seen once; the top ten hold 15% to 20%. This clone was recorded once. This clonotype was obtained from a man aged 55-75 years with acute or convalescent COVID-19. The sample comprised peripheral blood. The gene calls are TRBV20-1 and TRBJ2-1; the match to TRBD2 covers 7 bases. The CDR3 here is CSASKAGVGEQFF. The CDR3 nucleotides read TGCAGTGCTAGTAAGGCGGGAGTTGGTGAGCAGTTCTTC.